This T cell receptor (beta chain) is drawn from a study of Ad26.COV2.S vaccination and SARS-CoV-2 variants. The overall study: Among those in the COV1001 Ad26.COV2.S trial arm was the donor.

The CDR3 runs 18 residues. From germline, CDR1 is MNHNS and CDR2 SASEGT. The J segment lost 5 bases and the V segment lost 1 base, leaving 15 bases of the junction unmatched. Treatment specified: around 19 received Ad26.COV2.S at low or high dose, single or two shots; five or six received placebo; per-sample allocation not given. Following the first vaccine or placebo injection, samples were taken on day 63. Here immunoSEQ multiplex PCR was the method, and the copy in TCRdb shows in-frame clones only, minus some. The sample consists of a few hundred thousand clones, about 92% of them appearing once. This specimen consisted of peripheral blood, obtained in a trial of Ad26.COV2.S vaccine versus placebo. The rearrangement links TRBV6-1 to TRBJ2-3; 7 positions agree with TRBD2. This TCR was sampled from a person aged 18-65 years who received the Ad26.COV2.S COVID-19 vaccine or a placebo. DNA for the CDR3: TGTGCCAGCAGTGAAGTCATTTGGAATCTAGGCGGGAGAGATACGCAGTATTTT. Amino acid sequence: CASSEVIWNLGGRDTQYF.